These 7 T cell receptor beta chains were sequenced from one sample in a study of blood T cell repertoires in COVID-19. The protocol was immunoSEQ multiplex PCR, while the TCRdb copy is restricted to in-frame clones and leaves out a portion. The table lists 170,000 or so clones, approximately 88% of them singletons. The sequencing sample was made of peripheral blood. The receptors stem from a woman aged 60 to 75 with acute or convalescent COVID-19.

This chain uses TRBV5-4 with TRBJ2-2; a possible D gene is TRBD1 (6 bases). This CDR3 has 16 residues. V lost 4 bases to trimming and J lost 1 base, with 14 bases between them. Germline values: CDR1 SGHNT, CDR2 YYREEE (reference sequence). The CDR3: CASSQPPQGNTGELFF. For the CDR3, the DNA is TGTGCCAGCAGCCAGCCACCACAGGGGAACACCGGGGAGCTGTTTTTT.

This chain connects TRBV7-9 to TRBJ2-4; D not resolved. This CDR3 contains 15 residues. Germline loops: CDR1 SEHNR, CDR2 FQNEAQ (reference sequence). V was shortened by 5 bases and J by 0 bases, with 11 bases between the two germline ends. The CDR3 DNA is TGTGCCAGCAGCCCACAATCCCTAGCCAAAAACATTCAGTACTTC. Protein product: CASSPQSLAKNIQYF.

V gene TRBV7-9 combines with J gene TRBJ1-1; 7 bases line up with TRBD1. J lost 4 bases, V lost 6 bases, and 5 bases had no gene match. The CDR3 spans 13 residues. CDR1 is SEHNR and CDR2 is FQNEAQ in the germline V gene (reference sequence). The CDR3 sequence: CASSNTGATEAFF. In nucleotides, the CDR3 is TGTGCCAGCAGTAATACAGGGGCCACTGAAGCTTTCTTT.

The rearrangement uses TRBV19 and TRBJ1-5, with D maybe TRBD1 (5 bases). CDR3 length: 19 residues. Trimming stripped 5 bases from V and 0 bases from J, with 23 bases between. The germline V gene has CDR1 LNHDA and CDR2 SQIVND (reference sequence). The CDR3 coding sequence is TGTGCCAGTAGTCCGCGTCTAACAGGAAAACCGTATAGCAATCAGCCCCAGCATTTT. This sequence encodes CASSPRLTGKPYSNQPQHF.

This clone was counted a few times. This sequence joins TRBV27 and TRBJ2-7; 7 nucleotides line up with TRBD1. CDR1 and CDR2 (germline): MNHEY, SMNVEV (reference sequence). Trimming took 6 bases from V and 4 from J; bases not matched to a gene: 9. This CDR3 has 14 amino acids. The CDR3 coding sequence is TGTGCCAGCAGCCCGACCTCACAGGGGTACGAGCAGTACTTC. It translates to CASSPTSQGYEQYF.

This chain joins TRBV6-5 and TRBJ1-2; TRBD1 agrees at 10 bases. Germline V gene data show CDR1 as MNHEY and CDR2 as SVGAGI. The V segment lost 10 bases and the J segment 3 bases; nucleotides outside the gene matches: 11. This CDR3 contains 15 residues. The CDR3: CATSTRGTGDYGYTF. In nucleotides, the CDR3 is TGTGCCACCTCCACAAGGGGGACAGGGGACTATGGCTACACCTTC.

This chain links TRBV7-2 with TRBJ2-7; D is ambiguous. The V end lost 5 bases, the J end lost 3 bases, and 8 bases lay between the germline ends. Germline V gives CDR1 SGHTA, CDR2 FQGNSA. This CDR3 has 12 residues. The DNA of the CDR3 is TGTGCCAGCAGCCCCTCGGTCTACGAGCAGTACTTC. As protein: CASSPSVYEQYF.